The clone carrying this T cell receptor beta chain has only one observation. As yet, its antigen is unknown. This CDR3 has 15 amino acids. CDR1 is LNHDA and CDR2 is SQIVND in the germline V gene (reference sequence). The J segment lost 10 bases and the V segment lost 3 bases, leaving 9 bases of the junction unmatched. Measured with immunoSEQ multiplex PCR; TCRdb has only the in-frame clones, and not every one. The sample lists about 180,000 clones; around 90% were seen once. This specimen belongs to a study of T cell responses to AZD1222 COVID-19 vaccine. Broader study findings: At study baseline, merely over 5 AZD1222 recipients were seropositive. Spike-specific TCR breadth rose after two AZD1222 doses, and depth rose as well. Across the whole spike, CD4 TCRs peaked at regions 160-218 and 743-854. Donors in the cohort were predominantly white British and more often female, and clonal diversity was possibly underestimated.

The chain combines TRBV19 with TRBJ1-4, with 9 bases identical to TRBD1. This TCR was recovered from an adult in good health. The material sequenced was peripheral blood, taken on day 0 of AZD1222 vaccination. Here the CDR3 reads CASSMVPGQGAKLFF. CDR3 in DNA: TGTGCCAGTAGTATGGTACCGGGACAGGGAGCAAAACTGTTTTTT.